This T cell receptor (beta chain) was sequenced during a study of blood T cell repertoires in COVID-19. Study in general: From the United States, Italy and Spain came samples of acute and convalescent COVID-19. The cDNA or gDNA used as material had been derived from T cells, B-cell-depleted T cells, or PBMCs.

The CDR3 consists of 14 residues. Trimming took off 5 bases at V and 7 bases at J, with 12 bases between the two ends. Per germline, CDR1 MNHNY and CDR2 SVGAGI (reference sequence). How the authors handled the data: By means of reference gene primer amplification, nucleated cell counts were estimated. Clones were sequenced by immunoSEQ multiplex PCR, and TCRdb holds only the in-frame ones, with some missing. V, J and clone size were drawn from that table, and D and trimming were deduced from the DNA. The sample has around 190,000 clones, about 84% seen once. J is TRBJ1-6 and V is TRBV6-6; TRBD1 is a possible D gene (5 bases). This receptor was taken from a human donor in a cohort sampled during active COVID-19. Specimen: peripheral blood. The CDR3 DNA is TGTGCCAGCAGTACGACAGAAGTCAATTCACCCCTCCACTTT. Its translation is CASSTTEVNSPLHF.